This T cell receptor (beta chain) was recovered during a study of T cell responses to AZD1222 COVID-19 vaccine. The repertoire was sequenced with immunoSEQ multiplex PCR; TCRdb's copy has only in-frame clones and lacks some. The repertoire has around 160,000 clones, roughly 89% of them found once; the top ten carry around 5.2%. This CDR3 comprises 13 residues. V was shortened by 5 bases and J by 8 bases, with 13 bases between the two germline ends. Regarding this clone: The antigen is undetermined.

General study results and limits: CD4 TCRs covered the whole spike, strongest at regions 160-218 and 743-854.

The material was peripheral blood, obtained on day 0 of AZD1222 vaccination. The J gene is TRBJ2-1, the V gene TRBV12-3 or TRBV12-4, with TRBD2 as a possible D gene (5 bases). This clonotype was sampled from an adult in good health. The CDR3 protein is CASSRGTTYEQFF. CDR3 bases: TGTGCCAGCAGTCGGGGAACGACCTATGAGCAGTTCTTC.